Listed below are T cell receptor beta chains from one sample, sequenced in a study of T cells in Graves' hyperthyroidism and ophthalmopathy. MiXCR, run by TCRdb on the multiplex PCR reads, gives a single entry per CDR3 protein. The repertoire holds approximately 620,000 distinct CDR3 sequences, with approximately 13% as singletons. Sequenced input: blood. All receptors derive from a woman in her twenties or thirties with Graves' hyperthyroidism that later progressed to Graves' ophthalmopathy. The conserved cysteine and the conserved F or W are not part of the CDR3 here.

v_call cdr3_aa
TRBV20-1 SAGLEWEPQH
TRBV29-1 SVESRIGTDTQY
TRBV7-3 ASSVGTSGTGFTDTHY
TRBV19 ASSPGSPNEQF
TRBV20-1 SATSPSGTGEQY
TRBV7-9 ASSSGTGELLAKNIQY
TRBV12-5 ASGLIDSPRGYT
TRBV7-8 ASSTRRTSGTNTGELF
TRBV10-1 ASSESVGDNIQY
TRBV18 ASSSDSGNQPQH
TRBV7-9 ASSYVAGSTDTQY
TRBV2 ASSGGARNNEQF
TRBV7-2 ASSDRARAEQY
TRBV20-1 SAINRRSQETQY
TRBV6-1 ASRGTGVSNQPQH